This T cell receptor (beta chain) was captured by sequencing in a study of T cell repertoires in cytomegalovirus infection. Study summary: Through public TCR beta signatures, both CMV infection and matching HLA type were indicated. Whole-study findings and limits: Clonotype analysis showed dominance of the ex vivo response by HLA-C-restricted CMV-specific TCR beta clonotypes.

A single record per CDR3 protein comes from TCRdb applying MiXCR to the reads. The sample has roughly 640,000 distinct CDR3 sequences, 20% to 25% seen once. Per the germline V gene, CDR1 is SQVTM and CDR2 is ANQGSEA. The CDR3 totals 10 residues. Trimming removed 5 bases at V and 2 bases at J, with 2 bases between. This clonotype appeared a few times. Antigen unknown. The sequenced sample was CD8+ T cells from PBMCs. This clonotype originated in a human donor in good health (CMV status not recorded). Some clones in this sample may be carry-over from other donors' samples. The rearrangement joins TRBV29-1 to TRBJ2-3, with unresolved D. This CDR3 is CSVTTDTQYF. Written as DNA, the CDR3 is TGCAGCGTTACCACAGATACGCAGTATTTT.